Each of the 22 T cell receptor beta chains below was sequenced from the same sample in a study of control samples from healthy donors and cancer patients. Using immunoSEQ multiplex PCR, the repertoire was profiled, and TCRdb retains in-frame clones only, with some absent. Here the sample spans roughly 160,000 clones, approximately 86% being singletons. Sample: blood. The receptors here all came from a woman aged 25-40 years in good health.

This clone has only one observation. The chain recombines TRBV3-1 (or the pseudogene TRBV3-2) with TRBJ2-1, with D tentatively TRBD1 or TRBD2 (5 bases each). The CDR3 extends over 17 amino acids. Germline CDR1 is LGHDT and CDR2 is YNNKEL (reference sequence). V was pared by 4 bases and J by 4 bases, with 20 bases between. CDR3 loop: CASSPVPGPLTYNEQFF. The CDR3 DNA sequence: TGTGCCAGCAGCCCTGTGCCGGGGCCCCTCACTTACAATGAGCAGTTCTTC.

The chain combines TRBV6-2 or TRBV6-3 with TRBJ2-1; D perhaps matches TRBD1 (5 bases). The germline V gene has CDR1 MNHEY and CDR2 SVGEGT. This CDR3 has 13 amino acids. Deletions cut 6 bases from V and 4 bases from J, with 10 bases between. The CDR3 spells CASSQGPYNEQFF. The CDR3 coding sequence is TGTGCCAGCAGCCAGGGCCCATACAATGAGCAGTTCTTC.

V and J are TRBV7-9 and TRBJ2-7; TRBD2 matches 8 bases. There are 17 residues in the CDR3. In germline, CDR1 is SEHNR, CDR2 FQNEAQ (reference sequence). The J segment lost 4 bases and the V segment lost 5 bases, leaving 16 bases of the junction unmatched. The CDR3 DNA reads TGTGCCAGCAGCCCCTGTCCAGGCTGCGGGAGGTCTTACGAGCAGTACTTC. This codes for CASSPCPGCGRSYEQYF.

The chain is built from TRBV6-5 and TRBJ2-6, with TRBD1 identical over 9 bases. CDR3 size: 15 residues. Looked up from germline, CDR1 is MNHEY and CDR2 is SVGAGI. Trimming took 6 bases from V and 8 from J; bases not matched to a gene: 8. Written as DNA, the CDR3 is TGTGCCAGCAGCGGGACAGGGCCGAAGTCCAACGTCCTGACTTTC. Its protein is CASSGTGPKSNVLTF.

This clone has just one count. V gene TRBV21-1 combines with J gene TRBJ1-2. TRBV21-1 has pseudogene status. The CDR3 has 17 amino acids. The CDR3 is CASSKGEVSMGFYGYTF. CDR3 bases: TGTGCCAGCAGCAAAGGGGAGGTCTCCATGGGCTTCTATGGCTACACCTTC.

The genes are TRBV11-2 and TRBJ1-2; TRBD1 might be the D (6 bases). Germline CDR1 SGHAT, CDR2 FQNNGV. The CDR3 contains 13 residues. V was shortened by 5 bases and J by 2 bases, with 9 bases between the two germline ends. CDR3 DNA sequence: TGTGCCAGCAGCCGCGACAGGAACTATGGCTACACCTTC. This codes for CASSRDRNYGYTF.

The chain recombines TRBV6-5 with TRBJ1-1; possibly TRBD1 for D (6 bases). Trimming removed 5 bases from V and 5 bases from J, with 15 bases in between. The CDR3 consists of 14 residues. Germline V CDR1 and CDR2: MNHEY, SVGAGI. CDR3 DNA sequence: TGTGCCAGCAGTACCTACAGGGTGAGAACTGAAGCTTTCTTT. This encodes CASSTYRVRTEAFF.

This clone was picked up a small number of times. V and J are TRBV5-1 and TRBJ2-5, with D unclear. V shed 4 bases and J shed 0 bases, with 13 bases lying between them. The CDR3 sequence is 15 residues long. Per the germline V gene, CDR1 is SGHRS and CDR2 is YFSETQ. This chain's CDR3 is CASSLGVGDQETQYF. DNA for the CDR3: TGCGCCAGCAGCCTCGGCGTGGGTGACCAAGAGACCCAGTACTTC.

The chain is built from TRBV5-1 and TRBJ1-1; tentatively, D is TRBD1 (6 bases). This CDR3 is 16 amino acids long. Germline V gene data show CDR1 as SGHRS and CDR2 as YFSETQ. Trimming left V 4 bases short and J 3 bases short, with 19 bases between. The CDR3 spells CASSPRTAKTYTEAFF. The CDR3, as DNA: TGCGCCAGCAGCCCCCGGACAGCGAAGACTTACACTGAAGCTTTCTTT.

The chain has TRBV24-1 and TRBJ2-6; no reliable D call. Trimming removed 4 bases at V and 2 bases at J, with 8 bases between. The CDR3 contains 15 residues. Germline V CDR1 and CDR2: KGHDR, SFDVKD. The CDR3 spells CATSDPAPGANVLTF. The CDR3 DNA reads TGTGCCACCAGTGACCCTGCGCCTGGGGCCAACGTCCTGACTTTC.

The chain couples TRBV20-1 to TRBJ2-1; D remains unclear. The CDR3 consists of 11 residues. With 3 bases removed from V and 9 bases from J, the gap between germline ends came to 9 bases. CDR1 and CDR2 (germline): DFQATT, SNEGSKA (reference sequence). CDR3 nucleotides: TGCAGTGCTAGCCCTAAGGGTGAGCAGTTCTTC. This sequence encodes CSASPKGEQFF.

The rearrangement uses TRBV19 and TRBJ1-2; TRBD1 matches at 8 bases. CDR3 length: 15 residues. V lost 2 bases, J lost 2 bases, and 4 bases stayed unmatched. The germline V gene encodes CDR1 LNHDA and CDR2 SQIVND (reference sequence). The CDR3 spells CASSISPGGNYGYTF. The CDR3 DNA reads TGTGCCAGTAGTATAAGTCCAGGGGGCAACTATGGCTACACCTTC.

V is TRBV29-1 and J is TRBJ1-1; 8 bases line up with TRBD1. Per the germline V gene, CDR1 is SQVTM and CDR2 is ANQGSEA. V was pared by 6 bases and J by 1 base, with 19 bases of the junction left unmatched. The CDR3 extends over 18 amino acids. CDR3 in DNA: TGCAGCGTCCCCATGCCCACGTTCGGACAGGGCACGAACACTGAAGCTTTCTTT. Encoded protein: CSVPMPTFGQGTNTEAFF.

This clone was picked up a small number of times. This sequence joins TRBV19 and TRBJ1-5; the match to TRBD1 covers 9 bases. This CDR3 comprises 15 residues. V lost 5 bases to trimming and J lost 9 bases; unmatched junction nucleotides: 11. Looked up from germline, CDR1 is LNHDA and CDR2 is SQIVND (reference sequence). The CDR3, as DNA: TGTGCCAGTAGTGAGAACAGGGGGCGAGGAGCGCCCCAGCATTTT. Amino acids: CASSENRGRGAPQHF.

V and J are TRBV18 and TRBJ1-3; D possibly corresponds to TRBD1 (5 bases). V was cut by 3 bases and J by 4 bases, with 19 bases left in between. Germline CDR1 reads KGHSH; CDR2 reads LQKENI. The CDR3 length is 17 residues. CDR3 sequence reads: CASSPWERTTPGNTIYF. The DNA of the CDR3 is TGTGCCAGCTCACCGTGGGAGCGGACAACTCCCGGAAACACCATATATTTT.

This clone was seen a single time. This rearrangement joins TRBV4-2 to TRBJ2-3; TRBD1 aligns across 8 bases. With V trimmed by 1 base and J by 1 base, 4 bases remained unmatched. Germline V gives CDR1 LGHNA, CDR2 YNFKEQ. CDR3 length: 16 amino acids. CDR3 sequence (DNA): TGTGCCAGCAGCCAAGGGTTACAGGGGGGCACAGATACGCAGTATTTT. It specifies CASSQGLQGGTDTQYF.

This chain links TRBV10-1 with TRBJ1-2, with 9 nucleotides matching TRBD1. The junction had 14 bases not matched to a gene; V was cut back by 6 bases and J by 0 bases. CDR3 length: 18 amino acids. Germline V gives CDR1 WNHNN, CDR2 SYGVQD (reference sequence). In DNA form, the CDR3 reads TGCGCCAGCAGATCCGCGGACAGGGGCCGTTTTCCTAACTATGGCTACACCTTC. Translating it yields CASRSADRGRFPNYGYTF.

The chain employs TRBV11-3 and TRBJ2-1, with D tentatively TRBD1 (6 bases). Between the trimmed V and J ends, which lost 6 bases and 6 bases, there was a span of 12 bases. The CDR3 covers 13 residues. Germline CDR1 reads SGHNT; CDR2 reads YENEEA. CDR3 residues: CASRPRGSNEQFF. The CDR3, as DNA: TGTGCCAGCAGGCCTAGGGGGTCCAATGAGCAGTTCTTC. The variable domain in full, with the rest retrieved from reference TRBV11-3 and TRBJ2-1, is EAGVVQSPRYKIIEKKQPVAFWCNPISGHNTLYWYLQNLGQGPELLIRYENEEAVDDSQLPKDRFSAERLKGVDSTLKIQPAELGDSAVYLCASRPRGSNEQFFGPGTRLTVL.

V and J are TRBV12-3 or TRBV12-4 and TRBJ1-2, with unresolved D. The V and J ends lost 3 bases and 2 bases respectively, with 7 bases between them. The CDR3 extends over 13 amino acids. The CDR3 region has the DNA TGTGCCAGCAGTTTGCGTGGGAACTATGGCTACACCTTC. This encodes CASSLRGNYGYTF.

The gene calls are TRBV19 and TRBJ1-1; D may be TRBD1 (6 bases). Germline CDR1 LNHDA, CDR2 SQIVND (reference sequence). V lost 4 bases and J 10 bases, leaving 16 bases between the germline ends. The CDR3 totals 13 residues. The CDR3 coding sequence is TGTGCCAGTAGTACTAACGGACAGCGAGGAGCTTTCTTT. This gives the protein CASSTNGQRGAFF.

Comments on this clone: The same CDR3 can be traced to other DNA sequences in this sample. The chain couples TRBV6-5 to TRBJ2-5, with TRBD1 matching over 7 bases. CDR3 length equals 15 residues. V shed 10 bases and J 1 base; nucleotides not matched to a gene: 12. Germline V CDR1 and CDR2: MNHEY, SVGAGI. The CDR3 here is CATTRSGGTQETQYF. The CDR3 nucleotides are TGTGCCACCACACGCTCAGGGGGAACCCAAGAGACCCAGTACTTC.

The rearrangement links TRBV18 to TRBJ1-6; D possibly corresponds to TRBD1 (5 bases). The germline V gene has CDR1 KGHSH and CDR2 LQKENI. Trimming removed 8 bases from V and 10 bases from J, with 15 bases in between. This CDR3 is 13 amino acids long. CDR3 DNA sequence: TGTGCCAGCCTCGATGGGGCTGGCTCACCCCTCCACTTT. Translated, it gives CASLDGAGSPLHF.